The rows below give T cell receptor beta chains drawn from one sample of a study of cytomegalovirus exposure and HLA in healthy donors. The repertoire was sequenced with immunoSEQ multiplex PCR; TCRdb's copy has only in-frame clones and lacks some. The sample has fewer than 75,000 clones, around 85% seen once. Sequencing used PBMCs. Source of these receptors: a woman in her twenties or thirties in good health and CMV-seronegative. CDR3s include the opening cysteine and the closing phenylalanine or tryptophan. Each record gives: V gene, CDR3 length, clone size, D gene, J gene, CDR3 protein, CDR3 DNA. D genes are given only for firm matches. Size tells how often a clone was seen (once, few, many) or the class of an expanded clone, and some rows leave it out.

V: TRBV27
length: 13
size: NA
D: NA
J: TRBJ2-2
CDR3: CASSFTNTGELFF
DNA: TGTGCCAGCAGTTTTACGAACACCGGGGAGCTGTTTTTT

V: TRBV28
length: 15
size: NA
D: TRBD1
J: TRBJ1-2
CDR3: CASRRTGAANYGYTF
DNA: TGTGCCAGCAGAAGGACAGGAGCGGCTAACTATGGCTACACCTTC

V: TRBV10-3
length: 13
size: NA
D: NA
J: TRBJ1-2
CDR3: CAIKGTPNYGYTF
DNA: TGTGCCATCAAGGGGACACCTAACTATGGCTACACCTTC

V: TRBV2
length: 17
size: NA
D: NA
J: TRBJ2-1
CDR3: CASSEYNVGDLGNEQFF
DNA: TGTGCCAGCAGTGAATATAATGTAGGGGATTTAGGCAATGAGCAGTTCTTC

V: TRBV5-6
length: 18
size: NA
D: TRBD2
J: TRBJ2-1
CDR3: CASSLDPPGLAGQSEQFF
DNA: TGTGCCAGCAGCTTGGACCCTCCGGGACTAGCGGGCCAATCTGAGCAGTTCTTC

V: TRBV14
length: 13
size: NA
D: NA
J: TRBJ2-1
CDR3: CASSQVRYNEQFF
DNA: TGTGCCAGCAGCCAAGTGAGGTACAATGAGCAGTTCTTC

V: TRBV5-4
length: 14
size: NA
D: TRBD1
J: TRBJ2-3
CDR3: CASSPGQGLNTQYF
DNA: TGTGCCAGCAGTCCGGGACAGGGCCTAAATACGCAGTATTTT

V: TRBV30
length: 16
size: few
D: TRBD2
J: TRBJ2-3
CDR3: CAWRGGTSGITDTQYF
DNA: TGTGCCTGGAGGGGCGGGACTAGCGGGATCACAGATACGCAGTATTTT

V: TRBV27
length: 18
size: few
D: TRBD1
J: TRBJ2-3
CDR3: CASSPRALNRGRTDTQYF
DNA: TGTGCCAGCAGTCCACGGGCTCTTAACAGGGGACGGACAGATACGCAGTATTTT

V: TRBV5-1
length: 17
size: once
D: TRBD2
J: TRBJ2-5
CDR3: CASSSRASGGLQETQYF
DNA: TGCGCCAGCAGCTCGAGGGCTAGCGGGGGACTCCAAGAGACCCAGTACTTC

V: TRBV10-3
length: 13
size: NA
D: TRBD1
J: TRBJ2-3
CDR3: CAISHDRVDTQYF
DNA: TGTGCCATCAGCCATGACAGGGTTGATACGCAGTATTTT

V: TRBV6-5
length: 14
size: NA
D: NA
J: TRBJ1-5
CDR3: CASSYYQGGQPQHF
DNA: TGTGCCAGCAGTTACTACCAGGGAGGTCAGCCCCAGCATTTT

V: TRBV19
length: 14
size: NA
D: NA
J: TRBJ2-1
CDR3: CASSTLGGSNEQFF
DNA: TGTGCCAGTAGTACCCTAGGAGGGAGTAATGAGCAGTTCTTC

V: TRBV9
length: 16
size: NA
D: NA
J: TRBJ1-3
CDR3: CASSAATHYSGNTIYF
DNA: TGTGCCAGCAGCGCTGCAACTCACTACTCTGGAAACACCATATATTTT

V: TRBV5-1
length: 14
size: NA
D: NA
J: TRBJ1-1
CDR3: CASSYRPGETEAFF
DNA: TGCGCCAGCAGTTATAGGCCAGGGGAGACTGAAGCTTTCTTT

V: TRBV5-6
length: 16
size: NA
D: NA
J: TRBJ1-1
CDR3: CASSSATGGRLTEAFF
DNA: TGTGCCAGCAGCTCCGCGACAGGCGGCAGATTAACTGAAGCTTTCTTT

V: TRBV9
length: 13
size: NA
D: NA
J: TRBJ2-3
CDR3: CASGRGGTDTQYF
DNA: TGTGCCAGCGGGCGGGGCGGGACAGATACGCAGTATTTT

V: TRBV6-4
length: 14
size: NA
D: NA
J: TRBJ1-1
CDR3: CASSEGAGNTEAFF
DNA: TGTGCCAGCAGTGAGGGAGCGGGGAACACTGAAGCTTTCTTT

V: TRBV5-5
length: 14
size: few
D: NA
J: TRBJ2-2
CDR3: CASSFDRNTGELFF
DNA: TGTGCCAGCAGCTTTGACAGAAACACCGGGGAGCTGTTTTTT

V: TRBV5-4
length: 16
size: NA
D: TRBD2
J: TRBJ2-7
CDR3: CASSLATGGGAYEQYF
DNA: TGTGCCAGCAGCTTGGCCACTGGCGGGGGGGCCTACGAGCAGTACTTC

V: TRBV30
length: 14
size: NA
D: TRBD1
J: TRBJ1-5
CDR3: CVWRGQGSNQPQHF
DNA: TGTGTCTGGAGGGGACAGGGCAGCAATCAGCCCCAGCATTTT

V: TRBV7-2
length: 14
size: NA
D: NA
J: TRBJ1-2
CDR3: CASSSPGTAYGYTF
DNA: TGTGCCAGCAGCTCCCCCGGGACTGCTTATGGTTACACCTTC

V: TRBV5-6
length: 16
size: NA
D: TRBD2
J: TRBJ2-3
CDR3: CASSLGTSGARDTQYF
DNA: TGTGCCAGCAGCTTGGGGACTAGCGGGGCCCGGGATACGCAGTATTTT

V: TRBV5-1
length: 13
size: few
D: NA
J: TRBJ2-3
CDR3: CASSLTNGDTQYF
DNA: TGCGCCAGCAGCTTGACCAACGGGGATACGCAGTATTTT

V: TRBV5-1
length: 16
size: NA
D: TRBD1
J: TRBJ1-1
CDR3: CASSLQPGTGNTEAFF
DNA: TGCGCCAGCAGCCTGCAGCCCGGGACAGGGAACACTGAAGCTTTCTTT

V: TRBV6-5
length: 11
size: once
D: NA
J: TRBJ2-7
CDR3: CASSRRGEQYF
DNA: TGTGCCAGCAGTCGAAGGGGCGAGCAGTACTTC

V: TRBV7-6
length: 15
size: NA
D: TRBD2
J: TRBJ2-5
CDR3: CASSLGGGALETQYF
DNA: TGTGCCAGCAGCTTAGGCGGGGGGGCCTTAGAGACCCAGTACTTC

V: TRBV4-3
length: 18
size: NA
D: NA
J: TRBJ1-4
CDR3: CASSQSSGGFATNEKLFF
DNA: TGCGCCAGCAGCCAATCCTCCGGGGGATTTGCAACTAATGAAAAACTGTTTTTT

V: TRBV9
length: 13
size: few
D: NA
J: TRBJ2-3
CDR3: CASSPQIADTQYF
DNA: TGTGCCAGCAGCCCTCAGATCGCAGATACGCAGTATTTT

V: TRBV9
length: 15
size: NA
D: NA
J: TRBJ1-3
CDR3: CASSVEASSGNTIYF
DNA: TGTGCCAGCAGCGTAGAAGCAAGCTCTGGAAACACCATATATTTT

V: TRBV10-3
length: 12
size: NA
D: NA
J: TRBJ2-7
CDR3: CAISQRGTEQYF
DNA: TGTGCCATCTCTCAACGGGGGACCGAGCAGTACTTC

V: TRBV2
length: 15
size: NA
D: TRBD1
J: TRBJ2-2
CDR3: CASSPSGQGVGELFF
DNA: TGTGCCAGCAGCCCCTCGGGACAGGGGGTCGGGGAGCTGTTTTTT